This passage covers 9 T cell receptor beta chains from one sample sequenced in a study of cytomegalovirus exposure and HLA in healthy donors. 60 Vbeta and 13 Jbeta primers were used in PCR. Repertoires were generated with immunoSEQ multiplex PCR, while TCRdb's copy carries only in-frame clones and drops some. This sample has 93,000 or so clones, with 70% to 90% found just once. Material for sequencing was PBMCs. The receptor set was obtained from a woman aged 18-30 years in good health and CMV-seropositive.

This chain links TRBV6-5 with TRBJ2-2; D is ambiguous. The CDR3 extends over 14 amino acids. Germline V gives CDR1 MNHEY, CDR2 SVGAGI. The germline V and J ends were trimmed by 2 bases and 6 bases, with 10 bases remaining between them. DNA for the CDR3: TGTGCCAGCAGTTACAATTTTCGGGCCGGGGAGCTGTTTTTT. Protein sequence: CASSYNFRAGELFF.

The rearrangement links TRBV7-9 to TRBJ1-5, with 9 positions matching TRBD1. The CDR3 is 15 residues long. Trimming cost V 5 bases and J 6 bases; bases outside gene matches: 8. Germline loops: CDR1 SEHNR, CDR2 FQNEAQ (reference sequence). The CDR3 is CASSGSGTGFQPQHF. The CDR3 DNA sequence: TGTGCCAGCAGCGGGTCCGGGACAGGGTTTCAGCCCCAGCATTTT.

CDR3 amino acids: CASSKRGATDTQYF. CDR3 sequence (DNA): TGTGCCAGCAGTAAGCGGGGGGCCACAGATACGCAGTATTTT. The rearrangement joins TRBV6-4 to TRBJ2-3, with 9 bases lining up with TRBD2. CDR3 length: 14 residues. The V segment lost 5 bases and the J segment 2 bases; nucleotides outside the gene matches: 2. Germline-derived CDR1 and CDR2 are MRHNA and SNTAGT.

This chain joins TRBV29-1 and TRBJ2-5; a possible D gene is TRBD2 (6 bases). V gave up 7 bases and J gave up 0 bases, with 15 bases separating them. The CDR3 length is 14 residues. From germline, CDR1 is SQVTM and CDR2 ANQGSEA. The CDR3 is CSALTGVYQETQYF. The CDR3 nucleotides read TGCAGCGCCTTGACGGGGGTGTACCAAGAGACCCAGTACTTC.

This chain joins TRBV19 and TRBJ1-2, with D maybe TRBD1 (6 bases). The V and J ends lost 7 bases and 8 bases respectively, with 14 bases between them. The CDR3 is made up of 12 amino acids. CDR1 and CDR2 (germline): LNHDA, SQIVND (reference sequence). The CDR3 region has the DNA TGTGCCAGTACCCCACAGGGCTACGGCTACACCTTC. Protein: CASTPQGYGYTF.

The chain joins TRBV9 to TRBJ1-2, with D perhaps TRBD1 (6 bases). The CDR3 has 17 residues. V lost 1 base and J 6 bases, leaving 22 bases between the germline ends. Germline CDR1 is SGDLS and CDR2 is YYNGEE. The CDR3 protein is CASSVLSTSGVTHGYTF. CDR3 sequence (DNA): TGTGCCAGCAGCGTACTAAGCACGTCAGGGGTTACACATGGCTACACCTTC.

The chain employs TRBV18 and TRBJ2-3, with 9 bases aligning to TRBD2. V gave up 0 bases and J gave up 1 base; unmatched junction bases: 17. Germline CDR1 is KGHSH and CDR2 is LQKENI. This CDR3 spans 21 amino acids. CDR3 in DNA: TGTGCCAGCTCACCACCATTCTTCCTAGCGGGATTAGAAAACCGCACAGATACGCAGTATTTT. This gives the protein CASSPPFFLAGLENRTDTQYF.

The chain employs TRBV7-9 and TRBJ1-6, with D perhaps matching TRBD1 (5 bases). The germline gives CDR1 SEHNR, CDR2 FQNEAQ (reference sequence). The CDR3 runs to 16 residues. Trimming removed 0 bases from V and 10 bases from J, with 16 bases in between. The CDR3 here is CASSLALEGPFSPLHF. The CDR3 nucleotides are TGTGCCAGCAGCTTAGCGCTGGAGGGGCCTTTCTCACCCCTCCACTTT.

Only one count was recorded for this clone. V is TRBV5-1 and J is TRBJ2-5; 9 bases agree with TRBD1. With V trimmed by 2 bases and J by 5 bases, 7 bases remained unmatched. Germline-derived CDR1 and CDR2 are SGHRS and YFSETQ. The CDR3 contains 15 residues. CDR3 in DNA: TGCGCCAGCAGCTTAACAGGGGGCGGTCGGGAGACCCAGTACTTC. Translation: CASSLTGGGRETQYF.